The 6 T cell receptor beta chains below all came from one sample that was sequenced in a study of early T cells in non-severe SARS-CoV-2 infection. MiXCR was run by TCRdb on the 5' RACE reads, yielding one entry per CDR3 protein. The repertoire holds 77,000 or so distinct CDR3 sequences, with 13% to 15% as singletons. The material was whole blood, obtained at baseline. The source is an adult who was a healthcare worker with PCR-confirmed SARS-CoV-2 infection or an uninfected control (not recorded which).

The V call is TRBV5-1, the J call TRBJ2-3; weak D call: TRBD1 (5 bases). V shed 7 bases and J shed 1 base, with 10 bases lying between them. Looked up from germline, CDR1 is SGHRS and CDR2 is YFSETQ. The CDR3 contains 13 residues. The CDR3 nucleotides read TGCGCCAGCTACAGGCAACGCACAGATACGCAGTATTTT. It translates to CASYRQRTDTQYF.

The sample holds a few counts of this clonotype. The chain combines TRBV19 with TRBJ2-2; tentatively, D is TRBD2 (6 bases). Trimming removed 7 bases from V and 3 bases from J, with 12 bases in between. CDR3 length: 14 amino acids. The germline V gene encodes CDR1 LNHDA and CDR2 SQIVND (reference sequence). CDR3: CASTLSGYTGELFF. CDR3 nucleotides: TGTGCCAGTACCCTTAGCGGATACACCGGGGAGCTGTTTTTT. Combining the CDR3 with reference TRBV19 and TRBJ2-2 gives the whole variable domain DGGITQSPKYLFRKEGQNVTLSCEQNLNHDAMYWYRQDPGQGLRLIYYSQIVNDFQKGDIAEGYSVSREKKESFPLTVTSAQKNPTAFYLCASTLSGYTGELFFGEGSRLTVL.

The chain employs TRBV2 and TRBJ1-4, with D tentatively TRBD1 (5 bases). The CDR3 is 12 residues long. V was clipped by 1 base and J by 13 bases, with 10 bases between them. From germline, CDR1 is SNHLY and CDR2 FYNNEI. CDR3 bases: TGTGCCAGCAGTGAAGAACAAGGGACACTGTTTTTT. This encodes CASSEEQGTLFF.

In its sample, this clonotype was seen a few times. This chain connects TRBV18 to TRBJ2-1; tentatively, D is TRBD2 (5 bases). Trimming cost V 6 bases and J 4 bases, with 16 bases left between them. Germline assignment: CDR1 KGHSH and CDR2 LQKENI. CDR3 length: 15 residues. The CDR3 loop is CASSLRETNYNEQFF. CDR3 DNA sequence: TGTGCCAGCTCCCTTCGGGAAACGAATTACAATGAGCAGTTCTTC. Based on the CDR3 plus reference TRBV18 and TRBJ2-1, the full variable domain is NAGVMQNPRHLVRRRGQEARLRCSPMKGHSHVYWYRQLPEEGLKFMVYLQKENIIDESGMPKERFSAEFPKEGPSILRIQQVVRGDSAAYFCASSLRETNYNEQFFGPGTRLTVL.

The chain couples TRBV20-1 to TRBJ2-7; 8 nucleotides align to TRBD2. Germline CDR1 DFQATT, CDR2 SNEGSKA (reference sequence). V trimming: 7 bases; J trimming: 6 bases; junction bases outside the gene matches: 11. The CDR3 sequence is 13 residues long. DNA for the CDR3: TGCAGTGTCGGGAGGGCCGGAAGGGGCGAGCAGTACTTC. Its translation is CSVGRAGRGEQYF.

This chain uses TRBV27 with TRBJ1-1; D remains ambiguous. CDR1 and CDR2 from the germline V gene are MNHEY and SMNVEV (reference sequence). V was trimmed by 3 bases and J by 1 base, leaving 9 bases between them. The CDR3 consists of 14 residues. The CDR3 DNA sequence: TGTGCCAGCAGTTTTCTGGACGGGAACACTGAAGCTTTCTTT. Its protein is CASSFLDGNTEAFF.